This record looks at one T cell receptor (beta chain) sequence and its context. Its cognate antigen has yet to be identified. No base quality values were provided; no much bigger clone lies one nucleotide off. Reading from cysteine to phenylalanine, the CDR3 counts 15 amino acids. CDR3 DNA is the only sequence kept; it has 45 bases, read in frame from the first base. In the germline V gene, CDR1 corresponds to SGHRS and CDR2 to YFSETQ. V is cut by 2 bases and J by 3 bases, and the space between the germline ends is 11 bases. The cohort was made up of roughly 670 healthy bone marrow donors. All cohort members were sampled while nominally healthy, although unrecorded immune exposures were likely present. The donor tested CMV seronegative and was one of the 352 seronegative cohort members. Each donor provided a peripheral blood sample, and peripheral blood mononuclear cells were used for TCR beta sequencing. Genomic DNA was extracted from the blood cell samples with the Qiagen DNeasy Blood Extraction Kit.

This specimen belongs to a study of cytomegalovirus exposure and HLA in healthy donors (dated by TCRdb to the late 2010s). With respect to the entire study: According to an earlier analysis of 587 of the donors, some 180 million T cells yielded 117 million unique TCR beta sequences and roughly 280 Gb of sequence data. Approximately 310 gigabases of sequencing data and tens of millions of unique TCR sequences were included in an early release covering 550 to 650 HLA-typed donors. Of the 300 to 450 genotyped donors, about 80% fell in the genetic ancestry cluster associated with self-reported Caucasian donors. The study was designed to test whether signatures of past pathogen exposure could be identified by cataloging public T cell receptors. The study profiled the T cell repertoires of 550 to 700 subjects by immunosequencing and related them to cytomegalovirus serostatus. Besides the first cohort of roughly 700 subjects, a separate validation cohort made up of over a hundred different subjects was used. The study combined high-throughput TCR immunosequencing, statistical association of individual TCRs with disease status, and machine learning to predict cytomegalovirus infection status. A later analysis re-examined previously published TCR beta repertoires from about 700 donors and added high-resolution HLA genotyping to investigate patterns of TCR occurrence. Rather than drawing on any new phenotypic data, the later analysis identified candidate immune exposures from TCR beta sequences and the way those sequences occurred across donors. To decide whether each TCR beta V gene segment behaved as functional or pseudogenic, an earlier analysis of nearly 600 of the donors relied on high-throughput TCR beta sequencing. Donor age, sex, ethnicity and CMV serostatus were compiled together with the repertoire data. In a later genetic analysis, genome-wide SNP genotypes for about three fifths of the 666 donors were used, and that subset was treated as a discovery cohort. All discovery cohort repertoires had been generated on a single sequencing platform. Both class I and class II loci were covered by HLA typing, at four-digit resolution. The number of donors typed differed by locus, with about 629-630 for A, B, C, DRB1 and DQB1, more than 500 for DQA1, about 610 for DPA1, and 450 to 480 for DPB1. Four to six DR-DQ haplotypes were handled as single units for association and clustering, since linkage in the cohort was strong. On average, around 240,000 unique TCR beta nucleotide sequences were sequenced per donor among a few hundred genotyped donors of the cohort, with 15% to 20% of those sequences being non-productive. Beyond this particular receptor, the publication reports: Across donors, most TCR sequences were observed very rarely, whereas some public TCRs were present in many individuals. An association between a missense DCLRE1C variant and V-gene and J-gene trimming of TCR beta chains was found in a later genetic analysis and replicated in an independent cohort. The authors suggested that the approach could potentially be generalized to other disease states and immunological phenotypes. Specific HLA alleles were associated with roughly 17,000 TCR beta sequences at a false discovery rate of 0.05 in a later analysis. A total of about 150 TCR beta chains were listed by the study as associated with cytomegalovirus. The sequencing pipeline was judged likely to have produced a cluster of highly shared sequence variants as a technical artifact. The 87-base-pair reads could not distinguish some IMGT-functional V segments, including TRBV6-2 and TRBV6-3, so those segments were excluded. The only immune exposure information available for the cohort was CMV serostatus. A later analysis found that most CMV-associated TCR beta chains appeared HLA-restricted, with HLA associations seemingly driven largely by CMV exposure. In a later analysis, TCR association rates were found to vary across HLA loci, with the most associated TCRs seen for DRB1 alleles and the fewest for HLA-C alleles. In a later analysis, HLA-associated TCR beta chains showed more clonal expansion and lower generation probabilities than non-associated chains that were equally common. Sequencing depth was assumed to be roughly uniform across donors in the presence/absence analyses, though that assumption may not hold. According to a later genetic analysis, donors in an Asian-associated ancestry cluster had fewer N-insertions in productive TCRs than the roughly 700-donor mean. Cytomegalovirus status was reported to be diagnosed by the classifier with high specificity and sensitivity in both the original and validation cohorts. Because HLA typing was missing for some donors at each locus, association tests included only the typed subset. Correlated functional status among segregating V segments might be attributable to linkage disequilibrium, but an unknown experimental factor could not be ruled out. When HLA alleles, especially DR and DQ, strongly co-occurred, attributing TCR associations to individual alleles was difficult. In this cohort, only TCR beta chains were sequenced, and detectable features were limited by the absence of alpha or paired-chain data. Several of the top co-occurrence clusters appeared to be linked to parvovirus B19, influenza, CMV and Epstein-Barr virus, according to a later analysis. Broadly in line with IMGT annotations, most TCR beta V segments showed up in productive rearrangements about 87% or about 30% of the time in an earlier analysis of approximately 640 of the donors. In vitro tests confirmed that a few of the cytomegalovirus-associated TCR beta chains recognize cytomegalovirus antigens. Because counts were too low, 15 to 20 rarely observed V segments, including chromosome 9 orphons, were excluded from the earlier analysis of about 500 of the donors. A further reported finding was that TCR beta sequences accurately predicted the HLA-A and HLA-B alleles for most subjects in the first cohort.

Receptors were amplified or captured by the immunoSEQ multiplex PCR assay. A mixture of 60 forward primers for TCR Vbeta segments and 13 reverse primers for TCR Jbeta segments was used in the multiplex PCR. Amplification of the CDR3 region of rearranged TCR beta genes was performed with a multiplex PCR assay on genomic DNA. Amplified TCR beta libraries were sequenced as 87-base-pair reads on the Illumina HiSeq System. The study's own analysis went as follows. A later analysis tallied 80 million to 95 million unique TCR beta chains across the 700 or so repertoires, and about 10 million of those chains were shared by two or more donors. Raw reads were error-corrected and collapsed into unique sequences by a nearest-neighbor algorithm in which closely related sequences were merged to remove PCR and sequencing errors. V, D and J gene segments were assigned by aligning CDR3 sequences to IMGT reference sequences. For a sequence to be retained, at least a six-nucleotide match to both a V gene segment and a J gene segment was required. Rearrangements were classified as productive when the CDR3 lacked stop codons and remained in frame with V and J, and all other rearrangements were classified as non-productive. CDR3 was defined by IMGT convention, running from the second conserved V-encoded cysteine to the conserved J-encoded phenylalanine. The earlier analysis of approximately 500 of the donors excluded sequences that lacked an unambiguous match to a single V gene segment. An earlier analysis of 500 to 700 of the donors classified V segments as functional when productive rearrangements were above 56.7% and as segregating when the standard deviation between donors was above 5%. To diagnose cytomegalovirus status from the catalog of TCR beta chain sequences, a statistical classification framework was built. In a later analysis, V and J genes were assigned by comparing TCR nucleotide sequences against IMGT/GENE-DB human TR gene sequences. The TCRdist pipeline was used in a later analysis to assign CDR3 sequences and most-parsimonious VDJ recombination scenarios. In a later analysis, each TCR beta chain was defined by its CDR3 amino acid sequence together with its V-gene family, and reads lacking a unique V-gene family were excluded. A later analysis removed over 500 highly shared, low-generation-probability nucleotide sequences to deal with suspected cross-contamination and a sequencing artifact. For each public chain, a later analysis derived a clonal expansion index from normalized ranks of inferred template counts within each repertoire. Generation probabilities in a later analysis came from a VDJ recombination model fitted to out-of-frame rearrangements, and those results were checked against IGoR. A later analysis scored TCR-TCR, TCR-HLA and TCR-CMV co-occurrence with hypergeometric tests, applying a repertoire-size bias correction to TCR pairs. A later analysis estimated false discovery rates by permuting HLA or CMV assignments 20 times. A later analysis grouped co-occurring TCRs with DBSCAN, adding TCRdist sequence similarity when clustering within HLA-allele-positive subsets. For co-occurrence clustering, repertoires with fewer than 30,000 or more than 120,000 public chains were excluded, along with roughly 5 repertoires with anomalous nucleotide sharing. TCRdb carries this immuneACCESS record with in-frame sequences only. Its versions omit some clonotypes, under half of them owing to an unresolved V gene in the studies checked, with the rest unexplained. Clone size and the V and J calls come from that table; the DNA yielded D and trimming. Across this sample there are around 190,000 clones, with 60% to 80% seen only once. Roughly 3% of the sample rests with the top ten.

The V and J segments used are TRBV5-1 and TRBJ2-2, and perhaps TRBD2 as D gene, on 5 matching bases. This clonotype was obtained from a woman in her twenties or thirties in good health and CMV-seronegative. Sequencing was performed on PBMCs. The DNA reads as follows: TGCGCCAGCAGCTTATTCGAGGGTCACACCGGGGAGCTGTTTTTT. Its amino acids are CASSLFEGHTGELFF.